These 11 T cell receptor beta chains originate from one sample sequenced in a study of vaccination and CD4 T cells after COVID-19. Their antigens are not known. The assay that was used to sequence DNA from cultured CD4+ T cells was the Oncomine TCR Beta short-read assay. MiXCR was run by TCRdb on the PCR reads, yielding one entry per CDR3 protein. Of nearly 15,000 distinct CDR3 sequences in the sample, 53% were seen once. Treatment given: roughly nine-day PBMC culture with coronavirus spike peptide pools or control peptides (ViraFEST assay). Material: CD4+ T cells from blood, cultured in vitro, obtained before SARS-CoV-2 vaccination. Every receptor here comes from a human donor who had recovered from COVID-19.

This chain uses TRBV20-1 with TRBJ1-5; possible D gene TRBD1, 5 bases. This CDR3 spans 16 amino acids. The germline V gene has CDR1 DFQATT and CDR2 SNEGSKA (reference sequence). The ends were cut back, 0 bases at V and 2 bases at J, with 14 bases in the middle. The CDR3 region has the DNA TGCAGTGCTAGAGATTTAGCTGGGGCTGGCAATCAGCCCCAGCATTTT. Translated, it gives CSARDLAGAGNQPQHF.

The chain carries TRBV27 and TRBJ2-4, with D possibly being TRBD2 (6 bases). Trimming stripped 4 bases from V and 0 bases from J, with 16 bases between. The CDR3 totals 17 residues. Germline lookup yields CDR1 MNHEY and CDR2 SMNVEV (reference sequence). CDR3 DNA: TGTGCCAGCAGTTCTCTAGCGATACCGAGAGCCAAAAACATTCAGTACTTC. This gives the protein CASSSLAIPRAKNIQYF.

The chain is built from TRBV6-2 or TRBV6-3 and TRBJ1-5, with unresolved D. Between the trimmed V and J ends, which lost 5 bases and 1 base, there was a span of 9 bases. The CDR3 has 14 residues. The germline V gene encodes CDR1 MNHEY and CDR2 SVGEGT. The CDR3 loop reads CASSTAKSNQPQHF. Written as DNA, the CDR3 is TGTGCCAGCAGTACCGCTAAAAGCAATCAGCCCCAGCATTTT.

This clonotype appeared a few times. DNA for the CDR3: TGTGCCACCAGCAGAGAAAGGGGTAACGGGAACACTGAAGCTTTCTTT. Its translation is CATSRERGNGNTEAFF. The chain has TRBV15 and TRBJ1-1; TRBD1 is a possible D gene (5 bases). Germline V gene data show CDR1 as LNHNV and CDR2 as YYDKDF (reference sequence). V was cut by 0 bases and J by 1 base, with 12 bases left in between. The CDR3 length is 16 residues.

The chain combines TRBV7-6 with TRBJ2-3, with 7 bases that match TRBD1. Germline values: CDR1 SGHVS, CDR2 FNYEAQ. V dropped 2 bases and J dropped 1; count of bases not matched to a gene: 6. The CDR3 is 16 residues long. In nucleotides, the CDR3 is TGTGCCAGCAGCTTACGTCCAGGGGGTGGCACAGATACGCAGTATTTT. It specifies CASSLRPGGGTDTQYF.

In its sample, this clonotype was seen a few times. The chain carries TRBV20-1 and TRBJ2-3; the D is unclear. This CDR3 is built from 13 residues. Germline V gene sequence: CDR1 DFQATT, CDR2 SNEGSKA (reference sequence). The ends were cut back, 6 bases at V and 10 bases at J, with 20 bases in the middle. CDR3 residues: CSAPLGLWRSQYF. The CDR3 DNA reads TGCAGTGCCCCTTTAGGTCTCTGGCGTTCGCAGTATTTT.

CDR3 bases: TGTGCCACCAGCAGGGCGTACGACCTGGGGCAAGAGACCCAGTACTTC. This encodes CATSRAYDLGQETQYF. V gene TRBV15 combines with J gene TRBJ2-5, with D unclear. There are 16 residues in the CDR3. Germline V lookup: CDR1 LNHNV, CDR2 YYDKDF (reference sequence). Trimming shortened V by 3 bases and J by 2 bases, and 16 bases separated the two germline ends.

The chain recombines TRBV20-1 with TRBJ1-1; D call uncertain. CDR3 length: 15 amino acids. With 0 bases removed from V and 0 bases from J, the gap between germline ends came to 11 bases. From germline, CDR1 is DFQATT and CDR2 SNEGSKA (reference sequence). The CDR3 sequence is CSARDEGGLNTEAFF. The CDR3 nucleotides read TGCAGTGCTAGAGATGAGGGAGGGCTGAACACTGAAGCTTTCTTT.

The CDR3 here is CASRDPRAARTDTQYF. For the CDR3, the DNA is TGTGCCAGCAGGGACCCTAGGGCAGCCCGCACAGATACGCAGTATTTT. The chain combines TRBV2 with TRBJ2-3, with D unresolved. The CDR3 spans 16 residues. V was trimmed by 6 bases and J by 1 base, leaving 17 bases between them. Germline values: CDR1 SNHLY, CDR2 FYNNEI. Filled out from reference TRBV2 and TRBJ2-3, the complete variable domain reads EPEVTQTPSHQVTQMGQEVILRCVPISNHLYFYWYRQILGQKVEFLVSFYNNEISEKSEIFDDQFSVERPDGSNFTLKIRSTKLEDSAMYFCASRDPRAARTDTQYFGPGTRLTVL.

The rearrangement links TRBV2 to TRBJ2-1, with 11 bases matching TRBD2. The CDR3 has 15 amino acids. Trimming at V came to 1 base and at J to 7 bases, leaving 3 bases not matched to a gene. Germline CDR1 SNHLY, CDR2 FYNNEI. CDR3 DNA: TGTGCCAGCAGTGAAGTGCTAGCGGGGGGTAATGAGCAGTTCTTC. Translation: CASSEVLAGGNEQFF.

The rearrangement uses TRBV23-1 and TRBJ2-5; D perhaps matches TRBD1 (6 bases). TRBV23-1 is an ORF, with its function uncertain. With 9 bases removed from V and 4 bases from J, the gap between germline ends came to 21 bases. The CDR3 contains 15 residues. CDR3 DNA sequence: TGCGCCAGTCCCGTAGGGGGAAGCAGGGGAGAGACCCAGTACTTC. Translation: CASPVGGSRGETQYF.